This record concerns one T cell receptor (beta chain) sequence. Its antigen is still unknown. No per-base quality is available; no much larger clone lies one base away. TCRbeta CDR3 regions were amplified from genomic DNA by means of the immunoSEQ Assay, a bias-controlled multiplex PCR. The original pipeline was this. Nucleated cell counts per sample were estimated from amplification of reference gene primers within the assay. To quantify the absolute abundance of each unique TCRbeta CDR3 rearrangement, sequence reads were collapsed and filtered. For each sample, productive Simpson clonality was calculated by taking the square root of Simpson's diversity index across productive rearrangements. TCRdb obtained this table from immuneACCESS and retained in-frame rearrangements with V and J assigned. These tables miss some clones; where compared with another copy, unresolved V genes account for less than half of the shortfall, and the remainder is unexplained. That table gives V, J and clone size, and the DNA gave D and trimming. The sample records 300,000 to 400,000 clones, around 87% of which are singletons. The top ten constitute approximately 1% of the sample.

This specimen belongs to a study of blood T cell repertoires in COVID-19 (TCRdb year 2020). As for the study more broadly: Samples covering the acute and convalescent phases of COVID-19 were provided by collaborators in the United States, Italy and Spain. The samples were drawn from the first 160 participants of the ongoing ImmuneRACE study and from 950 to 1,500 subjects provided by 6 global collaborators. A freely available public database, intended as a resource for researchers studying the immune response to SARS-CoV-2, is where the repertoires were released. Where HLA class I and class II types were available, the types were taken from metadata supplied by the sample provider, not from assay-based typing. The sample metadata nearly always contained a de-identified subject ID, COVID-19 status, age in years and sex. The prospective study material was composed of cDNA or gDNA derived from T cells, B-cell-depleted T cells, or PBMCs. Deeply sampled blood TCRbeta repertoires from subjects exposed to, actively infected with, or recovered from COVID-19 were included in the dataset.

General findings and caveats noted by the study authors: Clinical and demographic metadata were provided uncurated, with the amount varying by source and participant.

Inclusive of the bounding cysteine and phenylalanine, the CDR3 is 15 residues long. CDR3 DNA is the only sequence kept; it has 45 bases, read in frame from the first base. V is reduced by 0 bases and J by 6 bases, leaving a spacing of 14 bases between them. Per the germline V gene, MNHNS is the CDR1 and SASEGT is the CDR2. Participants in the prospective study were enrolled through a virtual design, were aged about 18 to 100 years, and lived in roughly 24 United States geographic areas. In the prospective study, cohorts were assigned on the basis of participant-reported clinical history obtained from a screening survey and a study questionnaire. In the prospective study, mobile phlebotomists collected whole blood, serum and a nasopharyngeal or oropharyngeal swab from each participant. Prospective study participants could optionally give additional blood draws and questionnaires over an approximately 2-month period. Prospective study blood samples were shipped either frozen or at room temperature before DNA extraction.

The TCR sequence derives from a woman in her twenties or thirties with acute COVID-19. The chain was built from TRBV6-1 and TRBJ1-2; possibly the D gene is TRBD1, per 5 matching bases. Sequences were obtained from PBMCs or T cells enriched from blood (not recorded which). The CDR3 protein: CASSEARRGGDGYTF. The bases are TGTGCCAGCAGTGAAGCAAGGCGGGGAGGGGATGGCTACACCTTC.